This is a list of T cell receptor beta chains from one sample in a study of shared clonotypes between healthy human individuals. Libraries were prepared by immunoSEQ multiplex PCR; TCRdb keeps only in-frame clonotypes and omits some of them. The table includes about 1 million clones, around 82% detected once. The specimen was memory CD4+ T cells from PBMCs. The receptors derive from a man between 18 and 35 years old in good health. Some clones in this sample may be carry-over from other donors' samples. CDR3s include the opening cysteine and the closing phenylalanine or tryptophan. The D gene is left open where the match is weak. Clone size is stated in some rows and not others, as once, few, many or a class when expanded.

j_call | clone_size | d_call | v_call | cdr3_nt | cdr3_aa
TRBJ2-2 | NA | NA | TRBV9 | TGTGCCAGCAGCGTGGGCGGCACGAACACCGGGGAGCTGTTTTTT | CASSVGGTNTGELFF
TRBJ2-7 | NA | TRBD2 | TRBV2 | TGTGCCAGCAGTGATATCGGCGGGAGGACCTACGAGCAGTACTTC | CASSDIGGRTYEQYF
TRBJ2-7 | NA | TRBD2 | TRBV7-3 | TGTGCCAGCAGCTCACACGGGACTAGCGGGAGGTACGAGCAGTACTTC | CASSSHGTSGRYEQYF
TRBJ2-5 | NA | NA | TRBV2 | TGTGCCAGCAGTGAATGGCAGGGGTCTGGGGAGACCCAGTACTTC | CASSEWQGSGETQYF
TRBJ2-7 | NA | NA | TRBV27 | TGTGCCAGCAGGAAAAATGACGGGGCCGAGCAGTACTTC | CASRKNDGAEQYF
TRBJ2-1 | once | NA | TRBV7-2 | TGTGCCAGCAGACAAGGGGTTTCCTACAATGAGCAGTTCTTC | CASRQGVSYNEQFF
TRBJ2-2 | NA | NA | TRBV7-3 | TGTGCCAGCAGCTTAATGTCGTCCACCGGGGAGCTGTTTTTT | CASSLMSSTGELFF
TRBJ2-5 | NA | NA | TRBV11-2 | TGTGCCAGCAGCCCCTCCCAAGCGGTCCAAGAGACCCAGTACTTC | CASSPSQAVQETQYF
TRBJ2-3 | NA | TRBD2 | TRBV4-1 | TGCGCCAGCAGCCAAGATTTAGGGACTAGCGGGAGAGCAGATACGCAGTATTTT | CASSQDLGTSGRADTQYF
TRBJ2-7 | NA | TRBD2 | TRBV5-1 | TGCGCCAGCAGCTTGGCTCTAGCGGCAACCTACGAGCAGTACTTC | CASSLALAATYEQYF
TRBJ2-1 | NA | TRBD2 | TRBV15 | TGTGCCACCAGCAGAGGGGCTAGCGGGACCCGTGAGCAGTTCTTC | CATSRGASGTREQFF
TRBJ2-3 | NA | TRBD2 | TRBV5-1 | TGCGCCAGCAGCGAACTAGCGGGAGCCCCCTTGTCGACGCAGTATTTT | CASSELAGAPLSTQYF
TRBJ2-3 | NA | TRBD2 | TRBV27 | TGTGCCAGCAGTACTAGCGGGAGGGGAGGAGATACGCAGTATTTT | CASSTSGRGGDTQYF
TRBJ1-3 | NA | NA | TRBV5-4 | TGTGCCAGCAGCTTGGACTTCGGAAACACCATATATTTT | CASSLDFGNTIYF
TRBJ1-1 | few | NA | TRBV6-1 | TGTGCCAGCAGTGAAGCGCCAGGGGCTGAAGCTTTCTTT | CASSEAPGAEAFF
TRBJ2-7 | NA | TRBD1 | TRBV7-2 | TGTGCCAGCAGCCAAGGACAGGGGCGGCACGAGCAGTACTTC | CASSQGQGRHEQYF
TRBJ1-1 | once | NA | TRBV4-3 | TGCGCCAGCAGCCCAGGGCCGGGTTCTGAAGCTTTCTTT | CASSPGPGSEAFF
TRBJ2-3 | NA | TRBD2 | TRBV5-1 | TGCGCCAGCAGCACCTCCGGGACTAGCGGGGGCACAGATACGCAGTATTTT | CASSTSGTSGGTDTQYF
TRBJ2-3 | many | TRBD2 | TRBV5-1 | TGCGCCAGCAGGGACCTAGCGGGAGTAGCAGATACGCAGTATTTT | CASRDLAGVADTQYF
TRBJ2-4 | few | TRBD1 | TRBV2 | TGTGCCAGCAGCCTATTGGGACAGGCCAAAAACATTCAGTACTTC | CASSLLGQAKNIQYF
TRBJ2-7 | NA | TRBD1 | TRBV7-2 | TGTGCCAGCAGCTTAGTGGCAGGGGGAGACTACGAGCAGTACTTC | CASSLVAGGDYEQYF
TRBJ1-1 | few | TRBD1 | TRBV11-2 | TGTGCCAGCAGCTTAGTGGGACAGGGAAGGAACACTGAAGCTTTCTTT | CASSLVGQGRNTEAFF
TRBJ2-7 | NA | NA | TRBV6-5 | TGTGCCAGCACCAAAGGGCCTAGCTCGCTCTACGAGCAGTACTTC | CASTKGPSSLYEQYF
TRBJ1-1 | once | NA | TRBV2 | TGTGCCAGCAGGGGAGAGGTTGACACTGAAGCTTTCTTT | CASRGEVDTEAFF
TRBJ2-4 | NA | TRBD1 | TRBV9 | TGTGCCAGCAGCCTTGGGACAGGGGGTGGGCAGGGGATTCAGTACTTC | CASSLGTGGGQGIQYF
TRBJ1-2 | NA | TRBD1 | TRBV29-1 | TGCAGCGCCCAAGGGGGCGGTGGCTACACCTTC | CSAQGGGGYTF
TRBJ2-5 | NA | NA | TRBV2 | TGTGCCAGCAGTAATCAGGACAAAGAGACCCAGTACTTC | CASSNQDKETQYF
TRBJ1-1 | once | TRBD1 | TRBV27 | TGTGCCAGCAGTTTCAGACAGGGTTCGACGAACACTGAAGCTTTCTTT | CASSFRQGSTNTEAFF
TRBJ1-2 | NA | TRBD1 | TRBV28 | TGTGCCGGTGGACAGGGCCCCGCCAGCGGCTACACCTTC | CAGGQGPASGYTF
TRBJ1-1 | NA | TRBD1 | TRBV28 | TGTGCCAGCAGCATATCCAGGGGGGAAGCTTTCTTT | CASSISRGEAFF
TRBJ2-7 | NA | TRBD1 | TRBV19 | TGTGCCAGTAGTACAAGGGACAGGGGGCGAAGGTACGAGCAGTACTTC | CASSTRDRGRRYEQYF
TRBJ1-2 | NA | NA | TRBV6-5 | TGTGCCAGCACTACTTTCGGGGTTCACTATGGCTACACCTTC | CASTTFGVHYGYTF
TRBJ1-2 | NA | NA | TRBV19 | TGTGCCAGTTATCCGGGATTCGGCTATGGCTACACCTTC | CASYPGFGYGYTF
TRBJ2-3 | NA | NA | TRBV7-4 | TGTGCCAGCAGACCACTGGGGGTGGATACGCAGTATTTT | CASRPLGVDTQYF
TRBJ2-1 | few | TRBD2 | TRBV7-9 | TGTGCCAGCAGCCACGGACTAGCGGGAGGAATCTACAATGAGCAGTTCTTC | CASSHGLAGGIYNEQFF
TRBJ1-4 | NA | NA | TRBV6-5 | TGTGCCAGCAGTAATACAGGGCAAGATGGTGAAAAACTGTTTTTT | CASSNTGQDGEKLFF
TRBJ2-7 | few | TRBD2 | TRBV30 | TGTGCCTGGACGAGCGGGAGGTCTTACGAGCAGTACTTC | CAWTSGRSYEQYF
TRBJ2-5 | NA | NA | TRBV5-4 | TGTGCCAGCAGCTTGGCCAGGGAGACCCAGTACTTC | CASSLARETQYF
TRBJ2-7 | few | NA | TRBV11-2 | TGTGCCAGCAGCTTAGAGCGCGAGCAGTACTTC | CASSLEREQYF
TRBJ2-7 | NA | NA | TRBV27 | TGTGCCAGCAGTAAGCTCTCCGGGACGAGGACCGAGCAGTACTTC | CASSKLSGTRTEQYF
TRBJ1-2 | NA | TRBD1 | TRBV13 | TGTGCCAGCAGCTTGGGACAGGGTTTAGCCTACACCTTC | CASSLGQGLAYTF
TRBJ1-5 | NA | NA | TRBV12-2 | TGTGCAAGTCGCTTAGCCCCGCTGGACAGGGAGAATCAGCCCCAGCATTTT | CASRLAPLDRENQPQHF
TRBJ1-2 | NA | TRBD1 | TRBV30 | TGTGCCTGGGAGACAGGGACCTCCTATGGCTACACCTTC | CAWETGTSYGYTF
TRBJ2-7 | NA | NA | TRBV18 | TGTGCCAGCTCACCAACCGAAGACAGATCCTACGAGCAGTACTTC | CASSPTEDRSYEQYF
TRBJ2-7 | NA | NA | TRBV5-1 | TGCGCCAGCAGCCCTAGGGCCGACAGGAAGGGGGAGCAGTACTTC | CASSPRADRKGEQYF
TRBJ2-6 | once | NA | TRBV28 | TGTGCCAGCATTCGAGGGTCTGGGGCCAACGTCCTGACTTTC | CASIRGSGANVLTF
TRBJ2-5 | NA | TRBD2 | TRBV6-1 | TGTGCCAGCAGTGAAAGGGGACTAGCGGAAGAGACCCAGTACTTC | CASSERGLAEETQYF
TRBJ1-2 | NA | NA | TRBV6-5 | TGTGCCACCAGGGAGGCCTCGGGCTATGGCTACACCTTC | CATREASGYGYTF
TRBJ2-7 | NA | NA | TRBV15 | TGTGCCACCAGCATCGACAGGTCCTACGAGCAGTACTTC | CATSIDRSYEQYF
TRBJ2-3 | NA | NA | TRBV5-1 | TGCGCCAGCAGCGCGGACCGCGGGTGGGGGGATACGCAGTATTTT | CASSADRGWGDTQYF
TRBJ2-7 | NA | TRBD1 | TRBV6-1 | TGTGCCAGCAGATACCAGGGGGCGGCCTACGAGCAGTACTTC | CASRYQGAAYEQYF
TRBJ2-1 | NA | TRBD1 | TRBV10-2 | TGCGCCAGCAGAGATGACAGGGGGCGCGCCTACAATGAGCAGTTCTTC | CASRDDRGRAYNEQFF
TRBJ1-1 | few | NA | TRBV4-1 | TGCGCCAGCAGCCAAGTAGGGGCGATGAACACTGAAGCTTTCTTT | CASSQVGAMNTEAFF
TRBJ2-7 | NA | NA | TRBV2 | TGTGCCAGCAGAGGAGAGTCAGGGCAGTACTTC | CASRGESGQYF
TRBJ2-7 | NA | NA | TRBV28 | TGTGCCAGCAGTTTCACCTACGAGCAGTACTTC | CASSFTYEQYF
TRBJ1-3 | NA | NA | TRBV7-9 | TGTGCCAGCAGCGTAGATGGCCCTCCCCGGTTAGCCATATATTTT | CASSVDGPPRLAIYF
TRBJ1-5 | few | NA | TRBV19 | TGTGCCAGTAGTAGGACCGACAGTCTCAATCAGCCCCAGCATTTT | CASSRTDSLNQPQHF
TRBJ2-2 | NA | NA | TRBV29-1 | TGCAGCGTGAGGGTAACCGACGCCGGGGAGCTGTTTTTT | CSVRVTDAGELFF
TRBJ1-1 | NA | NA | TRBV11-2 | TGTGCCAGCAGCTTAGATCGGGGGGGAACGGCTGAAGCTTTCTTT | CASSLDRGGTAEAFF